The 4 T cell receptor beta chains presented below share a single source sample, sequenced in a study of cytomegalovirus exposure and HLA in healthy donors. Profiling relied on immunoSEQ multiplex PCR, and the TCRdb table lists in-frame clones only, not all of them. The data show hundreds of thousands of clones, 86% seen once. Sample: PBMCs. The receptor set was obtained from a young woman in good health and CMV-seronegative.

The chain employs TRBV29-1 and TRBJ2-1; D is ambiguous. This CDR3 region has 10 residues. CDR1 is SQVTM, CDR2 ANQGSEA, per germline. Trimming took 0 bases from V and 12 from J, leaving 6 bases between them. The CDR3 region has the DNA TGCAGCGTTGAAGACGAGTTGCAGTTCTTC. Amino acids: CSVEDELQFF.

The chain employs TRBV27 and TRBJ2-3; maybe TRBD1 (5 bases). Trimming pared 6 bases from V and 0 bases from J, leaving 10 bases between. CDR1 is MNHEY and CDR2 is SMNVEV in the germline V gene (reference sequence). The CDR3 contains 14 residues. CDR3 nucleotides: TGTGCCAGCAGGTCAGGGTTGAGCACAGATACGCAGTATTTT. Amino acid sequence: CASRSGLSTDTQYF.

V gene TRBV30 combines with J gene TRBJ2-7, with TRBD1 matching 7 bases. The CDR3 totals 12 residues. CDR1 and CDR2 from the germline V gene are GTSNPN and SVGIG (reference sequence). Trimming at V came to 5 bases and at J to 2 bases, leaving 3 bases not matched to a gene. The chain's CDR3 is CAWEDRPYEQYF. CDR3 nucleotides: TGTGCCTGGGAGGACAGGCCCTACGAGCAGTACTTC.

The gene calls are TRBV4-2 and TRBJ2-3; TRBD2 is a possible D gene (5 bases). This CDR3 is built from 14 residues. The V and J ends lost 5 bases and 3 bases respectively, with 12 bases between them. Germline loops: CDR1 LGHNA, CDR2 YNFKEQ. The CDR3 protein is CASSSVEGTDTQYF. CDR3 bases: TGTGCCAGCAGCTCGGTAGAGGGTACAGATACGCAGTATTTT.